A single sample gave rise to the 23 T cell receptor beta chains below, sequenced in a study of cytomegalovirus exposure and HLA in healthy donors. With 60 Vbeta and 13 Jbeta primers, the PCR was carried out. Produced via immunoSEQ multiplex PCR; TCRdb's table is partial and in-frame only. The sample contains 170,000 or so clones, about 80% of which appear only once. Material for sequencing was PBMCs. These receptors originate from a woman aged 25 to 39 in good health and CMV-seronegative.

The rearrangement uses TRBV9 and TRBJ2-1; a possible D gene is TRBD2 (6 bases). The germline CDR1 and CDR2 sequences are SGDLS and YYNGEE. Between the trimmed V and J ends, which lost 0 bases and 10 bases, there was a span of 11 bases. This CDR3 contains 13 residues. CDR3 loop: CASSVGIAGEQFF. The CDR3 bases are TGTGCCAGCAGCGTAGGAATTGCGGGGGAGCAGTTCTTC. The full variable domain, rest sourced from reference TRBV9 and TRBJ2-1, is DSGVTQTPKHLITATGQRVTLRCSPRSGDLSVYWYQQSLDQGLQFLIQYYNGEERAKGNILERFSAQQFPDLHSELNLSSLELGDSALYFCASSVGIAGEQFFGPGTRLTVL.

The V and J genes are TRBV6-5 and TRBJ2-5; 9 nucleotides match TRBD2. The DNA end is a closer match to TRBJ2-7, so the J assignment may be wrong. Per germline, CDR1 MNHEY and CDR2 SVGAGI. The CDR3 is 14 amino acids. The CDR3 DNA reads TGTGCCAGCAGTTACCGCGGGAGGGCCTACGAGCAGTACTTC. Encoded protein: CASSYRGRAYEQYF.

CDR3 sequence reads: CASSRQGLEQYF. Here the CDR3 DNA reads TGTGCCAGCAGCCGACAGGGGCTCGAGCAGTACTTC. The chain couples TRBV14 to TRBJ2-7, with 8 bases fitting TRBD1. Unmatched junction bases numbered 2, after V lost 4 bases and J lost 6 bases. Germline CDR1 is SGHDN and CDR2 is FVKESK. The CDR3 length is 12 residues.

This chain joins TRBV15 and TRBJ1-1; TRBD1 is a possible D gene (5 bases). The CDR3 spans 15 residues. Trimming pared 0 bases from V and 3 bases from J, leaving 11 bases between. Germline lookup yields CDR1 LNHNV and CDR2 YYDKDF (reference sequence). CDR3 sequence: CATSRDQGSYTEAFF. Here the CDR3 DNA reads TGTGCCACCAGCAGAGATCAGGGCAGCTACACTGAAGCTTTCTTT.

This sequence joins TRBV9 and TRBJ2-2; 7 bases map to TRBD1. Germline V gene sequence: CDR1 SGDLS, CDR2 YYNGEE. V gave up 0 bases and J gave up 6 bases; unmatched junction bases: 2. The CDR3 spans 14 residues. DNA of the CDR3: TGTGCCAGCAGCGTAGATAGGGGGCCCGGGGAGCTGTTTTTT. Translated, it gives CASSVDRGPGELFF. Drawing the rest from reference TRBV9 and TRBJ2-2, the complete variable domain is DSGVTQTPKHLITATGQRVTLRCSPRSGDLSVYWYQQSLDQGLQFLIQYYNGEERAKGNILERFSAQQFPDLHSELNLSSLELGDSALYFCASSVDRGPGELFFGEGSRLTVL.

The CDR3 protein is CAISEGLEIGVQYF. CDR3 in DNA: TGTGCCATCAGTGAAGGACTGGAGATAGGAGTCCAGTACTTC. This chain joins TRBV10-3 and TRBJ2-5, with D possibly being TRBD2 (5 bases). CDR1 and CDR2 from the germline V gene are ENHRY and SYGVKD. The V end lost 3 bases, the J end lost 10 bases, and 18 bases lay between the germline ends. This CDR3 spans 14 amino acids.

The chain carries TRBV2 and TRBJ1-1; no clear D. Germline V CDR1 and CDR2: SNHLY, FYNNEI. Trimming shortened V by 10 bases and J by 4 bases, and 13 bases separated the two germline ends. The CDR3 contains 12 residues. The CDR3 loop is CAILPGGTEAFF. The CDR3, as DNA: TGTGCCATCCTCCCGGGAGGCACTGAAGCTTTCTTT.

The chain joins TRBV15 to TRBJ2-4; the match to TRBD2 covers 7 bases. The V and J ends lost 3 bases and 0 bases, in that order; junction bases with no gene match: 2. The CDR3 contains 15 residues. Germline assignment: CDR1 LNHNV and CDR2 YYDKDF (reference sequence). CDR3 loop: CATSSWGGAKNIQYF. The CDR3 DNA is TGTGCCACCAGCAGTTGGGGGGGAGCCAAAAACATTCAGTACTTC.

This chain connects TRBV2 to TRBJ2-1, with TRBD1 identical over 7 bases. Germline V gene lookup returns CDR1 SNHLY and CDR2 FYNNEI. V shed 6 bases and J 2 bases; nucleotides not matched to a gene: 4. There are 14 residues in the CDR3. This chain's CDR3 is CASSTGEAYNEQFF. Written as DNA, the CDR3 is TGTGCCAGCAGCACAGGGGAAGCCTACAATGAGCAGTTCTTC.

This chain links TRBV29-1 with TRBJ1-4, with 8 nucleotides matching TRBD1. Per the germline V gene, CDR1 is SQVTM and CDR2 is ANQGSEA. With V trimmed by 6 bases and J by 8 bases, 8 bases remained unmatched. CDR3 size: 13 residues. In nucleotides, the CDR3 is TGCAGCGTGGTGGAGGCAGGGGGCGAAAAACTGTTTTTT. Translated: CSVVEAGGEKLFF.

This chain links TRBV10-3 with TRBJ2-1; the D gene is possibly TRBD1 (5 bases). The CDR3 is 13 residues long. V gave up 4 bases and J gave up 9 bases, with 13 bases separating them. CDR1 ENHRY and CDR2 SYGVKD come from the germline V gene. The CDR3 spells CAISVAGRREQFF. CDR3 nucleotide sequence: TGTGCCATCAGTGTGGCAGGGCGTCGTGAGCAGTTCTTC.

The chain employs TRBV27 and TRBJ1-2; a weak D match, TRBD1 (6 bases). V lost 5 bases to trimming and J lost 5 bases, with 18 bases between them. CDR1 and CDR2 from the germline V gene are MNHEY and SMNVEV (reference sequence). The CDR3 length is 15 residues. Here the CDR3 DNA reads TGTGCCAGCAGTCTTCGACAGGACAGCGTATATGGCTACACCTTC. It is translated as CASSLRQDSVYGYTF.

V gene TRBV18 combines with J gene TRBJ1-1; tentative D call: TRBD1 (5 bases). Germline CDR1 reads KGHSH; CDR2 reads LQKENI. This CDR3 contains 13 residues. The ends were cut back, 6 bases at V and 0 bases at J, with 8 bases in the middle. As DNA, the CDR3 is TGTGCCAGCTCTCAGGGAATGAACACTGAAGCTTTCTTT. This encodes CASSQGMNTEAFF.

This clone is a singleton in its sample. The rearrangement links TRBV4-3 to TRBJ2-2; 7 bases line up with TRBD1. V shed 6 bases, J shed 5 bases, and the junction held 6 bases outside the gene matches. Germline CDR1 and CDR2: LGHNA and YSLEER. CDR3 size: 14 residues. CDR3 loop: CASSQKQGTGELFF. CDR3 in DNA: TGCGCCAGCAGTCAAAAACAGGGGACCGGGGAGCTGTTTTTT.

In nucleotides, the CDR3 is TGTGCCAGCAAGGCTAGCGGGGGGGACACCGGGGAGCTGTTTTTT. Protein product: CASKASGGDTGELFF. The chain links TRBV2 to TRBJ2-2; 12 nucleotides line up with TRBD2. The germline CDR1 and CDR2 sequences are SNHLY and FYNNEI. CDR3 length: 15 residues. Trimming removed 7 bases from V and 3 bases from J; junction bases left unmatched: 3.

The chain combines TRBV7-9 with TRBJ1-2; D is uncertain. The CDR3 totals 11 residues. Trimming pared 2 bases from V and 5 bases from J, leaving 3 bases between. CDR1 and CDR2 from the germline V gene are SEHNR and FQNEAQ (reference sequence). The CDR3 loop reads CASSLPYGYTF. Written as DNA, the CDR3 is TGTGCCAGCAGCTTACCTTATGGCTACACCTTC.

J is TRBJ1-5 and V is TRBV29-1; 10 bases are a match to TRBD1. The CDR3 runs 13 residues. From germline, CDR1 is SQVTM and CDR2 ANQGSEA. The ends lost 6 bases at V and 7 bases at J; junction bases unmatched: 6. CDR3 protein: CSVGLTGGQPQHF. In DNA, the CDR3 is TGCAGCGTCGGCCTGACAGGGGGCCAGCCCCAGCATTTT. Drawing the rest from reference TRBV29-1 and TRBJ1-5, the complete variable domain is SAVISQKPSRDICQRGTSLTIQCQVDSQVTMMFWYRQQPGQSLTLIATANQGSEATYESGFVIDKFPISRPNLTFSTLTVSNMSPEDSSIYLCSVGLTGGQPQHFGDGTRLSIL.

This rearrangement joins TRBV5-8 to TRBJ2-3; a weak D match, TRBD2 (5 bases). The CDR3 has 13 amino acids. Trimming took 2 bases from V and 3 from J, leaving 7 bases between them. The germline gives CDR1 SGHTS, CDR2 YDEGEE. CDR3 loop: CASSFPGTDTQYF. CDR3 in DNA: TGTGCCAGCAGCTTTCCGGGGACAGATACGCAGTATTTT.

The chain carries TRBV7-9 and TRBJ1-1; no clear D gene. Germline V lookup: CDR1 SEHNR, CDR2 FQNEAQ (reference sequence). V dropped 1 base and J dropped 5 bases, with 8 bases sitting between them. CDR3 size: 13 residues. The CDR3 DNA reads as TGTGCCAGCAGCTTAGTAGTTGAAACTGAAGCTTTCTTT. It specifies CASSLVVETEAFF.

This rearrangement joins TRBV10-3 to TRBJ2-6; D is ambiguous. V lost 10 bases and J lost 0, with 10 bases in between. The CDR3 consists of 14 residues. Germline V gene sequence: CDR1 ENHRY, CDR2 SYGVKD. CDR3 residues: CATRLFSGANVLTF. CDR3 DNA: TGTGCCACCCGACTGTTCTCTGGGGCCAACGTCCTGACTTTC.

The V call is TRBV6-6, the J call TRBJ2-1, with 7 bases that match TRBD2. After removal of 8 bases from V and 6 bases from J, the junction contained 13 bases not matched to a gene. The CDR3 contains 15 residues. Looked up from germline, CDR1 is MNHNY and CDR2 is SVGAGI (reference sequence). CDR3 sequence (DNA): TGTGCCAGCGGACTATACGGACTAGGCAGCAATGAGCAGTTCTTC. This encodes CASGLYGLGSNEQFF.

This chain uses TRBV7-2 with TRBJ2-3; TRBD2 agrees at 8 bases. The V segment lost 8 bases and the J segment 0 bases; nucleotides outside the gene matches: 1. This CDR3 has 13 amino acids. Looked up from germline, CDR1 is SGHTA and CDR2 is FQGNSA. In DNA form, the CDR3 reads TGTGCCAGCCGCGGGGGGAGCACAGATACGCAGTATTTT. Amino acids: CASRGGSTDTQYF.

V gene TRBV27 combines with J gene TRBJ2-7, with D tentatively TRBD1 (6 bases). With 4 bases removed from V and 3 bases from J, the gap between germline ends came to 13 bases. This CDR3 region has 14 residues. Looked up from germline, CDR1 is MNHEY and CDR2 is SMNVEV (reference sequence). The DNA for the CDR3 is TGTGCCAGCAGTTCCCGGACAGAAGGCTACGAGCAGTACTTC. It specifies CASSSRTEGYEQYF.